This T cell receptor (beta chain) was retrieved from a study of T cell repertoires in cytomegalovirus infection. Turning to the study itself: Recently identified HLA-C-restricted CMV epitopes were used, and well-studied HLA-B-restricted CMV epitopes were used as well.

TCRdb itself ran the reads through MiXCR, one entry per CDR3 protein. The data hold roughly 150,000 distinct CDR3 sequences, with roughly 32% observed a single time. This clonotype appeared a single time. Its specificity is not known. Germline CDR1 and CDR2: SNHLY and FYNNEI. The CDR3 sequence is 12 residues long. The V gene lost 8 bases and the J gene lost 3 bases, with 11 bases spanning the gap. Findings of the study overall: Of the TCR beta families, the public ones yielded a cumulative frequency that identified carriers of CMV plus the relevant HLA.

The sequence was obtained from a human donor in good health (CMV status not recorded). Some clones in this sample may be carry-over from other donors' samples. The sequencing here drew on CD8+ T cells from cultured PBMCs, taken from culture after CMV antigen stimulation. This chain joins TRBV2 and TRBJ2-7; a weak D match, TRBD1 (5 bases). The CDR3 sequence: CASLEQGYEQYF. CDR3 bases: TGTGCCAGCCTTGAGCAGGGCTACGAGCAGTACTTC.